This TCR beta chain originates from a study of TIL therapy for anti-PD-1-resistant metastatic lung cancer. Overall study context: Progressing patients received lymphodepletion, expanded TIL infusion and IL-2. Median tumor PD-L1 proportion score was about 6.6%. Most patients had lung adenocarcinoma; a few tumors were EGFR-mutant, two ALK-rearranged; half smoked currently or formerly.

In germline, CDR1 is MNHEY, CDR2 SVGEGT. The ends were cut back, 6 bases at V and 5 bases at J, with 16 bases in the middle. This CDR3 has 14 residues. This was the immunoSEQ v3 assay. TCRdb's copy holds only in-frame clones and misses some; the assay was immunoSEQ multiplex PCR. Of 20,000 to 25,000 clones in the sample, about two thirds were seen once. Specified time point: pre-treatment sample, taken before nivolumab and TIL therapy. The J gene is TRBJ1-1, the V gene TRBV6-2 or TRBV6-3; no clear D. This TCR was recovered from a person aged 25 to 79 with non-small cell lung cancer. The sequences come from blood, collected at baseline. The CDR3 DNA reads TGTGCCAGCAGCCCGAATCGTCTGAGTACTGAAGCTTTCTTT. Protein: CASSPNRLSTEAFF.